This T cell receptor beta chain was retrieved from a study of response to subunit inactivated influenza vaccine. TCRdb ran MiXCR on the RT-PCR reads and lists one entry per CDR3 protein. The sample lists around 520,000 distinct CDR3 sequences, about an eighth seen once, with 10% to 13% in the top ten. This clonotype was detected a few times. Its antigen is not known. Study-wide findings and caveats: Authors suggested few new T cells are recruited by each seasonal influenza vaccination.

Here the sequenced sample was PBMCs from blood, taken on the day of vaccination. The sequence came from a man aged 50-60 years who received an inactivated influenza vaccine.

The CDR3 region is CSVPTSGTDTQYF. CDR3 bases: TGCAGTGTCCCGACTAGCGGCACAGATACGCAGTATTTT. This chain uses TRBV20-1 with TRBJ2-3, with TRBD2 matching 8 bases. Per germline, CDR1 DFQATT and CDR2 SNEGSKA (reference sequence). After removal of 7 bases from V and 1 base from J, the junction contained 4 bases not matched to a gene. The CDR3 loop spans 13 amino acids.